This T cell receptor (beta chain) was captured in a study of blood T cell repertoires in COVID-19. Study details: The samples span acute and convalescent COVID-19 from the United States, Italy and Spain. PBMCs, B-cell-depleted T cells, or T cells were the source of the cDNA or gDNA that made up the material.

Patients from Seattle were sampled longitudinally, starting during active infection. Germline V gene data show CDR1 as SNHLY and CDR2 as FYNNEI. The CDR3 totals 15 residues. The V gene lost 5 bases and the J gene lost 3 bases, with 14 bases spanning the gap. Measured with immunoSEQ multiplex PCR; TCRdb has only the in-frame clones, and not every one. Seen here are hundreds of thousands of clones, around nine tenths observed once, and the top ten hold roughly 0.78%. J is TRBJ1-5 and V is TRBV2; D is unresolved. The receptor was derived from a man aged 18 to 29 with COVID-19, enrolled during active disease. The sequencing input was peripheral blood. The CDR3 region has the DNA TGTGCCAGCAGTCCCGTGTCCGGTATCAATCAGCCCCAGCATTTT. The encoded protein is CASSPVSGINQPQHF.